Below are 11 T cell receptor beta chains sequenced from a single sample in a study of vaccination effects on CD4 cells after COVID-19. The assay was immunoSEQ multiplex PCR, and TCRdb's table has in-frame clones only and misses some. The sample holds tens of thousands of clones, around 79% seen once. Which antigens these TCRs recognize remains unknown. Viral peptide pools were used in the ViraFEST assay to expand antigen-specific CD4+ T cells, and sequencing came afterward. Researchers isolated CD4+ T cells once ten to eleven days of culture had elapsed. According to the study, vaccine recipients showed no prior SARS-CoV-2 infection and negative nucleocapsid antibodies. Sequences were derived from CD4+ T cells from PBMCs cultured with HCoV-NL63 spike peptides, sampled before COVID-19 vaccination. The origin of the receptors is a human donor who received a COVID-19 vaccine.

The CDR3 nucleotides read TGTGCCAGCAGAGTCCAGGGGCTTAGTGAAAAACTGTTTTTT. As protein: CASRVQGLSEKLFF. The chain is built from TRBV2 and TRBJ1-4, with D perhaps matching TRBD1 (6 bases). V shed 6 bases and J shed 7 bases, with 15 bases lying between them. CDR1 and CDR2 from the germline V gene are SNHLY and FYNNEI. CDR3 length equals 14 residues.

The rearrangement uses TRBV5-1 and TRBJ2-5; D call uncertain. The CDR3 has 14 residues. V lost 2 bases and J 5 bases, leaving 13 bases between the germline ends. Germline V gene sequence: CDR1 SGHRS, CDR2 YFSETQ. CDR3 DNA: TGCGCCAGCAGCTTCGGCTCTTTCGGCGAGACCCAGTACTTC. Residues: CASSFGSFGETQYF.

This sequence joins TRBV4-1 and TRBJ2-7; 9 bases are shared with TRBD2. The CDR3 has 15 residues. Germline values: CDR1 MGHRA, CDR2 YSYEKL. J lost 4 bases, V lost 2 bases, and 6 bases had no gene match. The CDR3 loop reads CASSQFSSGVYEQYV. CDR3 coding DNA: TGCGCCAGCAGCCAATTTTCTAGCGGGGTGTACGAGCAGTACGTC.

CDR3 sequence: CASSSGLAGVGIQYF. The DNA for the CDR3 is TGTGCCAGCAGTTCGGGACTAGCGGGGGTTGGCATTCAGTACTTC. The V and J genes are TRBV5-6 and TRBJ2-4; 14 bases fit TRBD2. J lost 9 bases, V lost 5 bases, and 7 bases had no gene match. The germline CDR1 and CDR2 sequences are SGHDT and YYEEEE. The CDR3 length is 15 residues.

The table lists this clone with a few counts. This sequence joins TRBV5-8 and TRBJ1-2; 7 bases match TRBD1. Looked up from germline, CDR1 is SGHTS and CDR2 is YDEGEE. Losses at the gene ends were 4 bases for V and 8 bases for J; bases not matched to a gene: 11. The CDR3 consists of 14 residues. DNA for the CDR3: TGTGCCAGCAGCCACTTCGACAGGGTAGGGGGCTACACCTTC. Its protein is CASSHFDRVGGYTF.

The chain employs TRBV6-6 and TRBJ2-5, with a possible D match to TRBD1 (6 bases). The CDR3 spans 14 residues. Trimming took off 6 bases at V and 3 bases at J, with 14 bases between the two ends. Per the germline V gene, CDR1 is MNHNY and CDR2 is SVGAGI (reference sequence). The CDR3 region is CASSQQGVKETQYF. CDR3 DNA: TGTGCCAGCAGCCAACAGGGTGTAAAAGAGACCCAGTACTTC.

CDR3: CASSEAVNRGNTGELFF. For the CDR3, the DNA is TGTGCCAGCAGTGAAGCGGTAAACAGGGGAAATACCGGGGAGCTGTTTTTT. This chain uses TRBV6-1 with TRBJ2-2; 7 bases fit TRBD1. The CDR3 totals 17 residues. J was trimmed by 5 bases and V by 0 bases; bases with no gene match: 9. Germline CDR1 reads MNHNS; CDR2 reads SASEGT.

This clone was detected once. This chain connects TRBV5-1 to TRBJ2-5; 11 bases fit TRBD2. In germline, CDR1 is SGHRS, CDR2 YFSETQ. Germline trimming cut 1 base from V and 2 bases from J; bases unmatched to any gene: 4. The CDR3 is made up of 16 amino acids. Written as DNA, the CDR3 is TGCGCCAGCAGCTTGTTGACTAGCGGGGTTCAAGAGACCCAGTACTTC. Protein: CASSLLTSGVQETQYF.

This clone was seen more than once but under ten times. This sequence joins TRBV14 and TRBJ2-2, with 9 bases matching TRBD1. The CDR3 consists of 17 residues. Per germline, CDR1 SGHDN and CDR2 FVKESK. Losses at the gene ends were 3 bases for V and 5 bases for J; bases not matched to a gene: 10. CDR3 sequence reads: CASSHGLWTGVTGELFF. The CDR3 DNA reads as TGTGCCAGCAGCCACGGACTATGGACAGGGGTGACCGGGGAGCTGTTTTTT. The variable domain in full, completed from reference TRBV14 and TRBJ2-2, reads EAGVTQFPSHSVIEKGQTVTLRCDPISGHDNLYWYRRVMGKEIKFLLHFVKESKQDESGMPNNRFLAERTGGTYSTLKVQPAELEDSGVYFCASSHGLWTGVTGELFFGEGSRLTVL.

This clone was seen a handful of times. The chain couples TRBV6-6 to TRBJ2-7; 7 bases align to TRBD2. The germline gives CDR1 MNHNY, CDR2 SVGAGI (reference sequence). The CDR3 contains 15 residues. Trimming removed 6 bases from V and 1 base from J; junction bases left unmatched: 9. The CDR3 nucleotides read TGTGCCAGCAGCTCTAGGTTGGGGGGGTCCTACGAGCAGTACGTC. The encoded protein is CASSSRLGGSYEQYV.

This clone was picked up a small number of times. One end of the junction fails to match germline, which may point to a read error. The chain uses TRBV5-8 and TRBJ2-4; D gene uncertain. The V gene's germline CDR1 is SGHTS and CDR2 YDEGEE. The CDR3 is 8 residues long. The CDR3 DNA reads TGTGCCAGCAACCTACTTCGGTTC. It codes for CASNLLRF.